The clone carrying this TCR beta chain was seen a few times. The antigen is unknown. The data derive from a study of beta chain features in type 1 diabetes. General study findings and limits: Among all four CD4+ subsets, Type 1 diabetes patients had TCRB CDR3s that were moderately but significantly shorter.

Trimming at V came to 1 base and at J to 3 bases, leaving 5 bases not matched to a gene. The germline V gene encodes CDR1 MNHNS and CDR2 SASEGT. This CDR3 contains 16 residues. Since all of the isolated RNA was reverse transcribed, expressed TCRB transcripts were what got sequenced. The protocol was immunoSEQ multiplex PCR, while the TCRdb copy is restricted to in-frame clones and leaves out a portion. The table shows roughly 70,000 clones, with around 49% occurring only once. The sequenced sample consisted of central memory CD4+ T cells from blood. V is TRBV6-1 and J is TRBJ2-4; 8 nucleotides agree with TRBD1. The receptor's source is a man aged 25 to 40 with type 1 diabetes. The CDR3 spells CASSEVGQGVKNIQYF. CDR3 bases: TGTGCCAGCAGTGAAGTAGGACAGGGAGTCAAAAACATTCAGTACTTC.